These 27 T cell receptor beta chains share one sample of origin, sequenced in a study of T cells after yellow fever vaccination. TCRdb reprocessed the 5' RACE reads with MiXCR, giving one entry per CDR3 protein. This sample has roughly 300,000 distinct CDR3 sequences, with approximately 7% found just once. The specimen was PBMCs, collected more than 35 days after the first yellow fever vaccination. These receptors were taken from a man aged 18 to 29 who received the YFV17D yellow fever vaccine.

The chain has TRBV9 and TRBJ2-1, with D unresolved. V was shortened by 0 bases and J by 5 bases, with 9 bases between the two germline ends. The CDR3 runs to 14 residues. Germline values: CDR1 SGDLS, CDR2 YYNGEE. CDR3: CASSVATLNNEQFF. CDR3 sequence (DNA): TGTGCCAGCAGCGTAGCTACCCTCAACAATGAGCAGTTCTTC.

The sample holds many counts of this clonotype. The chain is built from TRBV15 and TRBJ2-1; D unclear. Germline V gene lookup returns CDR1 LNHNV and CDR2 YYDKDF (reference sequence). With 3 bases removed from V and 5 bases from J, the gap between germline ends came to 14 bases. This CDR3 has 15 residues. This CDR3 reads CATSSLMLTDNEQFF. In DNA, the CDR3 is TGTGCCACCAGCAGCCTGATGCTCACAGACAATGAGCAGTTCTTC.

This chain connects TRBV6-1 to TRBJ2-5; 8 positions agree with TRBD1. Germline V gene data show CDR1 as MNHNS and CDR2 as SASEGT. The CDR3 extends over 16 amino acids. After removal of 5 bases from V and 1 base from J, the junction contained 9 bases not matched to a gene. The CDR3 DNA follows: TGTGCCAGCAGTCCCCCGCCCAGGGGGCTCCAAGAGACCCAGTACTTC. The encoded protein is CASSPPPRGLQETQYF.

The rearrangement links TRBV4-2 to TRBJ2-5; tentative D call: TRBD2 (5 bases). The ends were cut back, 1 base at V and 5 bases at J, with 11 bases in the middle. This CDR3 region has 14 residues. Germline values: CDR1 LGHNA, CDR2 YNFKEQ. The CDR3 coding sequence is TGTGCCAGCAGCCAAGCGGGGTTCCTGGAGACCCAGTACTTC. This encodes CASSQAGFLETQYF.

The chain couples TRBV4-1 to TRBJ2-7, with D perhaps matching TRBD2 (5 bases). The CDR3 length is 13 residues. Germline values: CDR1 MGHRA, CDR2 YSYEKL. The CDR3 region is CASGPGLGREKYV. The CDR3 DNA reads as TGTGCCAGCGGCCCCGGGCTAGGGAGAGAAAAGTACGTC.

This clonotype has a count of ten or more. The junction departs from the called germline gene at one end, perhaps through a read error. J is TRBJ2-2 and V is TRBV12-3 or TRBV12-4; D uncertain. The CDR3 sequence is 13 residues long. DNA for the CDR3: TGTGCCAGCAGCCACGAGCCCACCCGGGAGCTGTTTTTT. Translated, it gives CASSHEPTRELFF.

This rearrangement joins TRBV7-9 to TRBJ2-1; the D call may be TRBD1 or TRBD2 (6 bases each). This CDR3 comprises 17 residues. CDR1 is SEHNR, CDR2 FQNEAQ, per germline (reference sequence). V was pared by 3 bases and J by 3 bases, with 18 bases between. DNA of the CDR3: TGTGCCAGCAGCTTCCCCTTGGGGGGCGGAGACTACAATGAGCAGTTCTTC. This translates into CASSFPLGGGDYNEQFF. Drawing the rest from reference TRBV7-9 and TRBJ2-1, the complete variable domain is DTGVSQNPRHKITKRGQNVTFRCDPISEHNRLYWYRQTLGQGPEFLTYFQNEAQLEKSRLLSDRFSAERPKGSFSTLEIQRTEQGDSAMYLCASSFPLGGGDYNEQFFGPGTRLTVL.

The chain is built from TRBV5-4 and TRBJ1-2; TRBD1 aligns across 9 bases. The germline V gene has CDR1 SGHNT and CDR2 YYREEE (reference sequence). CDR3 size: 14 residues. The V gene end was trimmed by 2 bases and the J gene end by 5 bases; junction bases not matched to a gene: 4. CDR3 nucleotide sequence: TGTGCCAGCAGCTTCCCCGACAGGGGGTATGGCTACACCTTC. Its translation: CASSFPDRGYGYTF.

This clonotype was counted only a few times. The CDR3 spells CASSLEDTQETQYF. The CDR3 DNA is TGTGCCAGCAGCCTGGAGGACACCCAAGAGACCCAGTACTTC. V gene TRBV5-5 combines with J gene TRBJ2-5; D is tentatively TRBD1 or TRBD2 (5 bases each). V dropped 4 bases and J dropped 1 base, with 11 bases sitting between them. Per the germline V gene, CDR1 is SGHKS and CDR2 is YYEKEE (reference sequence). There are 14 residues in the CDR3.

This clonotype has more than one count but fewer than ten. This chain joins TRBV25-1 and TRBJ1-4, with D hard to call. V lost 0 bases and J 0 bases, leaving 8 bases between the germline ends. This CDR3 is 16 amino acids long. In germline, CDR1 is MGHDK, CDR2 SYGVNS. The CDR3 sequence is CASSEYKHATNEKLFF. The CDR3 coding sequence is TGTGCCAGCAGTGAATACAAGCATGCAACTAATGAAAAACTGTTTTTT.

This clonotype was seen many times. The gene calls are TRBV5-1 and TRBJ2-2; TRBD1 agrees at 9 bases. The junction had 4 bases not matched to a gene; V was cut back by 3 bases and J by 4 bases. This CDR3 spans 15 amino acids. Germline CDR1 reads SGHRS; CDR2 reads YFSETQ. The CDR3 reads CASSSQGAGTGELFF. CDR3 bases: TGCGCCAGCAGCTCACAGGGGGCGGGCACCGGGGAGCTGTTTTTT. Looking up the rest from reference TRBV5-1 and TRBJ2-2 gives the full variable domain: KAGVTQTPRYLIKTRGQQVTLSCSPISGHRSVSWYQQTPGQGLQFLFEYFSETQRNKGNFPGRFSGRQFSNSRSEMNVSTLELGDSALYLCASSSQGAGTGELFFGEGSRLTVL.

This clonotype has just a few counts. J is TRBJ1-2 and V is TRBV10-2, with TRBD1 identical over 7 bases. V trimming: 3 bases; J trimming: 5 bases; junction bases outside the gene matches: 9. From germline, CDR1 is WSHSY and CDR2 SAAADI. This CDR3 has 15 residues. The CDR3: CASSDRTGQKYGYTF. In nucleotides, the CDR3 is TGCGCCAGCAGTGACCGGACAGGCCAGAAGTATGGCTACACCTTC.

This clonotype came up many times. J is TRBJ2-2 and V is TRBV12-3 or TRBV12-4; 12 bases are a match to TRBD2. J lost 4 bases, V lost 7 bases, and 4 bases had no gene match. This CDR3 region has 15 residues. DNA of the CDR3: TGTGCCAGCACCACTAGCGGGGGGACCACCGGGGAGCTGTTTTTT. Translating it yields CASTTSGGTTGELFF.

This clonotype was counted many times. The rearrangement joins TRBV20-1 to TRBJ2-1; 8 bases agree with TRBD2. The CDR3 loop spans 15 amino acids. Germline values: CDR1 DFQATT, CDR2 SNEGSKA (reference sequence). V dropped 3 bases and J dropped 7; count of bases not matched to a gene: 11. The CDR3 sequence: CSARRPPGGPNEQFF. DNA for the CDR3: TGCAGTGCTAGGAGGCCCCCGGGGGGGCCAAATGAGCAGTTCTTC.

Concerning this clonotype: One end of the junction varies from germline; a read error may be responsible. The chain links TRBV20-1 to TRBJ2-3, with TRBD2 matching 10 bases. The CDR3 is 17 amino acids. Germline CDR1 DFQATT, CDR2 SNEGSKA (reference sequence). The CDR3 DNA reads TGCAGCGCTAGGAGCGGTAGCGGGGGGCTACGCACAGATACGCAGTATTTT. Translated, it gives CSARSGSGGLRTDTQYF.

This clonotype was counted ten times or more. V is TRBV10-3 and J is TRBJ2-1; TRBD2 matches 12 bases. The germline V gene encodes CDR1 ENHRY and CDR2 SYGVKD. The ends lost 8 bases at V and 8 bases at J; junction bases unmatched: 7. This CDR3 region has 14 residues. CDR3 protein: CAISLAGGPHEQFF. The CDR3 region has the DNA TGTGCCATCTCTCTAGCGGGGGGGCCCCATGAGCAGTTCTTC.

This sequence joins TRBV14 and TRBJ2-1, with unresolved D. Germline V lookup: CDR1 SGHDN, CDR2 FVKESK. This CDR3 spans 13 amino acids. Trimming stripped 1 base from V and 5 bases from J, with 6 bases between. CDR3 protein: CASSQVPDNEQFF. The CDR3 bases are TGTGCCAGCAGCCAAGTTCCGGACAATGAGCAGTTCTTC.

This clonotype was seen only a few times. The rearrangement links TRBV6-5 to TRBJ1-2; the D gene is possibly TRBD1 (6 bases). The ends were cut back, 2 bases at V and 3 bases at J, with 10 bases in the middle. The CDR3 runs to 14 residues. Germline CDR1 reads MNHEY; CDR2 reads SVGAGI. Here the CDR3 reads CASSYRRQDYGYTF. In DNA, the CDR3 is TGTGCCAGCAGTTACAGGCGACAGGACTATGGCTACACCTTC.

This clonotype came up a few times. The rearrangement joins TRBV4-3 to TRBJ2-3; D perhaps matches TRBD1 (6 bases). The V gene's germline CDR1 is LGHNA and CDR2 YSLEER. This CDR3 is built from 17 residues. V dropped 0 bases and J dropped 4 bases, with 17 bases sitting between them. In DNA form, the CDR3 reads TGCGCCAGCAGCCAAGATGTTACTAGGGGGTTCGCAGATACGCAGTATTTT. This translates into CASSQDVTRGFADTQYF.

V is TRBV7-8 and J is TRBJ1-4; D might be TRBD1 (5 bases). The germline V gene has CDR1 SGHVS and CDR2 FQNEAQ. CDR3 length: 16 amino acids. Trimming removed 5 bases at V and 6 bases at J, with 19 bases between. For the CDR3, the DNA is TGTGCCAGCAGCCGGACCTGGGGCTCTTTTGATGAAAAACTGTTTTTT. Translated: CASSRTWGSFDEKLFF.

V and J are TRBV6-5 and TRBJ2-3; 7 bases map to TRBD1. This CDR3 has 16 residues. V lost 4 bases and J lost 0; bases outside the gene matches: 7. Germline assignment: CDR1 MNHEY and CDR2 SVGAGI. In DNA, the CDR3 is TGTGCCAGCAGTTGGACAGGAGTAACTAGCACAGATACGCAGTATTTT. Residues: CASSWTGVTSTDTQYF.

CDR3 bases: TGTGCCAGCAGCTTTCGGGGCGGGGAGAAAGAGACCCAGTACTTC. Translation gives CASSFRGGEKETQYF. The genes are TRBV7-9 and TRBJ2-5, with D possibly being TRBD2 (6 bases). The ends were cut back, 3 bases at V and 3 bases at J, with 14 bases in the middle. Germline V gives CDR1 SEHNR, CDR2 FQNEAQ (reference sequence). This CDR3 region has 15 residues.

V gene TRBV7-2 combines with J gene TRBJ1-3, with D uncertain. Germline CDR1 and CDR2: SGHTA and FQGNSA. The CDR3 is 13 residues long. V lost 6 bases and J lost 2, with 8 bases in between. In nucleotides, the CDR3 is TGTGCCAGCAGTACGCAGACTGGAAACACCATATATTTT. Translated, it gives CASSTQTGNTIYF.

This clonotype was seen ten or more times. The chain couples TRBV5-5 to TRBJ2-4; 9 bases align to TRBD1. With 4 bases clipped from V and 1 base from J, the junction kept 6 bases outside the gene matches. The CDR3 has 16 residues. Germline lookup yields CDR1 SGHKS and CDR2 YYEKEE (reference sequence). CDR3 nucleotide sequence: TGTGCCAGCAGCATCGGACAGGGGTCGGCCAAAAACATTCAGTACTTC. As protein: CASSIGQGSAKNIQYF.

The gene calls are TRBV10-3 and TRBJ1-6, with D possibly matching TRBD1 (5 bases). V was trimmed by 5 bases and J by 7 bases, leaving 12 bases between them. The CDR3 length is 14 residues. Germline V lookup: CDR1 ENHRY, CDR2 SYGVKD. The CDR3 spells CAISQGLPNSPLHF. CDR3 in DNA: TGTGCCATCAGTCAGGGACTGCCAAATTCACCCCTCCACTTT.

This clonotype occurred a few times. This chain uses TRBV12-3 or TRBV12-4 with TRBJ1-4; D remains unclear. This CDR3 is 13 amino acids long. V was pared by 8 bases and J by 3 bases, with 10 bases between. The CDR3 protein is CASREDSNEKLFF. The CDR3 coding sequence is TGTGCCAGCCGGGAGGACTCTAATGAAAAACTGTTTTTT.

The J gene is TRBJ2-3, the V gene TRBV6-1, with 9 bases that match TRBD2. The CDR3 totals 15 residues. The junction had 5 bases not matched to a gene; V was cut back by 5 bases and J by 2 bases. Germline CDR1 reads MNHNS; CDR2 reads SASEGT. The CDR3 protein is CASSIAGAFTDTQYF. In DNA, the CDR3 is TGTGCCAGCAGTATAGCGGGGGCCTTCACAGATACGCAGTATTTT.